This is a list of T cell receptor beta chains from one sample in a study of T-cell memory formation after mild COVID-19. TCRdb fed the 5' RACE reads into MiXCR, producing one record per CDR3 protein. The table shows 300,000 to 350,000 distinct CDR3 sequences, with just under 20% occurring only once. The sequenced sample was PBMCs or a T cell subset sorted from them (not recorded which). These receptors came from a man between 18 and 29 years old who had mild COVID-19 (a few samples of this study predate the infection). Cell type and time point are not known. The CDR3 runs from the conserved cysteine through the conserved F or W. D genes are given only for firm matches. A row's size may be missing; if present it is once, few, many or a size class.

CDR3nt: TGTGCCAGCAGCTTAATACAGGGAGGGGACACCGGGGAGCTGTTTTTT; CDR3aa: CASSLIQGGDTGELFF; j_gene: TRBJ2-2; abundance: NA; d_gene: NA; v_gene: TRBV7-9
CDR3nt: TGTGCCAGCGGACGAACCTATGAAAAACTGTTTTTT; CDR3aa: CASGRTYEKLFF; j_gene: TRBJ1-4; abundance: few; d_gene: NA; v_gene: TRBV21-1
CDR3nt: TGTGCCAGCAGTTTGCAGGGGAACTCCTACGAGCAGTACTTC; CDR3aa: CASSLQGNSYEQYF; j_gene: TRBJ2-7; abundance: NA; d_gene: NA; v_gene: TRBV12-3/TRBV12-4
CDR3nt: TGCGCCAGCAGAGAAGAGGGACAAGGAAATGAAAAACTGTTTTTT; CDR3aa: CASREEGQGNEKLFF; j_gene: TRBJ1-4; abundance: few; d_gene: NA; v_gene: TRBV5-1
CDR3nt: TGTGCCAGCAGCTTGGGGATTGCCACAGATACGCAGTATTTT; CDR3aa: CASSLGIATDTQYF; j_gene: TRBJ2-3; abundance: many; d_gene: NA; v_gene: TRBV7-2
CDR3nt: TGCAGTGCTAGTCCCAGGGGGAACACCGGGGAGCTGTTTTTT; CDR3aa: CSASPRGNTGELFF; j_gene: TRBJ2-2; abundance: few; d_gene: NA; v_gene: TRBV20-1
CDR3nt: TGCGCCAGCAGCCCTTCAGGGGGCTGGAACACTGAAGCTTTCTTT; CDR3aa: CASSPSGGWNTEAFF; j_gene: TRBJ1-1; abundance: few; d_gene: TRBD1; v_gene: TRBV5-1
CDR3nt: TGTGCCAGCAAGCGATCGAGCAATCAGCCCCAGCATTTT; CDR3aa: CASKRSSNQPQHF; j_gene: TRBJ1-5; abundance: few; d_gene: NA; v_gene: TRBV2
CDR3nt: TGCGCCAGCAGCCAGCGGGGGGGGACAGGGAATGAGCAGTTCTTC; CDR3aa: CASSQRGGTGNEQFF; j_gene: TRBJ2-1; abundance: many; d_gene: NA; v_gene: TRBV5-1
CDR3nt: TGTGCCGGACAAAAGCGGGGGGGAGGGACCCAGTACTTC; CDR3aa: CAGQKRGGGTQYF; j_gene: TRBJ2-5; abundance: many; d_gene: TRBD2; v_gene: TRBV7-2
CDR3nt: TGTGCCAGCTCACCACCAGGGGGCAGGTCGGAGACCCAGTACTTC; CDR3aa: CASSPPGGRSETQYF; j_gene: TRBJ2-5; abundance: few; d_gene: TRBD1; v_gene: TRBV18
CDR3nt: TGTGCCAGCAGCCCGGACAGGTGGCGGACCCAGTACTTC; CDR3aa: CASSPDRWRTQYF; j_gene: TRBJ2-5; abundance: NA; d_gene: TRBD1; v_gene: TRBV7-3
CDR3nt: TGTGCCAGCAGCCAAGATCGGGGGGGACAGTTCTTC; CDR3aa: CASSQDRGGQFF; j_gene: TRBJ2-1; abundance: NA; d_gene: TRBD2; v_gene: TRBV14
CDR3nt: TGTGCCAGCAGCGGTCGAAATTACAATGAGCAGTTCTTC; CDR3aa: CASSGRNYNEQFF; j_gene: TRBJ2-1; abundance: many; d_gene: NA; v_gene: TRBV7-2
CDR3nt: TGTGCCAGCAGCCAAGCTCAAGGGGAGCAGTACTTC; CDR3aa: CASSQAQGEQYF; j_gene: TRBJ2-7; abundance: few; d_gene: NA; v_gene: TRBV3-1
CDR3nt: TGCGCCAGCAGCTTGCGGCGACAGGGAGAGGGGGCTTTCTTT; CDR3aa: CASSLRRQGEGAFF; j_gene: TRBJ1-1; abundance: few; d_gene: TRBD1; v_gene: TRBV5-1
CDR3nt: TGTGCCAGCAGACAGACAGGGGGCTATAATTCACCCCTCCACTTT; CDR3aa: CASRQTGGYNSPLHF; j_gene: TRBJ1-6; abundance: few; d_gene: TRBD1; v_gene: TRBV12-3/TRBV12-4
CDR3nt: TGTGCCAGCAGCCAAGATTTAACCGCGGGGGGAAACACCATATATTTT; CDR3aa: CASSQDLTAGGNTIYF; j_gene: TRBJ1-3; abundance: few; d_gene: NA; v_gene: TRBV4-2
CDR3nt: TGTGCCACCAGCAGAGATAAACTGGGGGAGACCCAGTACTTC; CDR3aa: CATSRDKLGETQYF; j_gene: TRBJ2-5; abundance: few; d_gene: NA; v_gene: TRBV15
CDR3nt: TGCAGTGCTTTCCCCCGGACGGCAGCCAACACTGAAGCTTTCTTT; CDR3aa: CSAFPRTAANTEAFF; j_gene: TRBJ1-1; abundance: few; d_gene: NA; v_gene: TRBV20-1
CDR3nt: TGTGCCAGCAGCGTAGATAGCGGTTTTGACACCGGGGAGCTGTTTTTT; CDR3aa: CASSVDSGFDTGELFF; j_gene: TRBJ2-2; abundance: NA; d_gene: NA; v_gene: TRBV9
CDR3nt: TGCGCCAGCAGCCAAGAAGTATCCCTGGGCGGGGAGCTGTTTTTT; CDR3aa: CASSQEVSLGGELFF; j_gene: TRBJ2-2; abundance: few; d_gene: NA; v_gene: TRBV4-3
CDR3nt: TGTGCCAGCAGTTTAGCGGGGCTAGGGTCAGATACGCAGTATTTT; CDR3aa: CASSLAGLGSDTQYF; j_gene: TRBJ2-3; abundance: many; d_gene: NA; v_gene: TRBV27
CDR3nt: TGTGCCATGGAACAGGGTGGCGGGGAGCTGTTTTTT; CDR3aa: CAMEQGGGELFF; j_gene: TRBJ2-2; abundance: NA; d_gene: NA; v_gene: TRBV7-9
CDR3nt: TGCGCCAGCAGCTACTTCAGGGGGCTGGTCGACACTGAAGCTTTCTTT; CDR3aa: CASSYFRGLVDTEAFF; j_gene: TRBJ1-1; abundance: NA; d_gene: TRBD1; v_gene: TRBV5-1
CDR3nt: TGTGCCAGCAGTTCTACGGGGGGCCTGTACCAAGAGACCCAGTACTTC; CDR3aa: CASSSTGGLYQETQYF; j_gene: TRBJ2-5; abundance: NA; d_gene: NA; v_gene: TRBV7-2
CDR3nt: TGTGCCAGCAGCTTGTCGGCCGGGTTTTCGTTGAATGAGCAGTTCTTC; CDR3aa: CASSLSAGFSLNEQFF; j_gene: TRBJ2-1; abundance: many; d_gene: NA; v_gene: TRBV5-5
CDR3nt: TGTGCCAGCCAGGGGGTACCCTATAATTCACCCCTCCACTTT; CDR3aa: CASQGVPYNSPLHF; j_gene: TRBJ1-6; abundance: NA; d_gene: TRBD1; v_gene: TRBV10-3
CDR3nt: TGTGCCAGCAGTGAAAGTCTAGCGACGACAGAGACCCAGTACTTC; CDR3aa: CASSESLATTETQYF; j_gene: TRBJ2-5; abundance: NA; d_gene: NA; v_gene: TRBV25-1
CDR3nt: TGTGCCAGCAGTTACGCCACCGGGGAGCTGTTTTTT; CDR3aa: CASSYATGELFF; j_gene: TRBJ2-2; abundance: few; d_gene: NA; v_gene: TRBV6-5
CDR3nt: TGTGCCAGCAGGCGGAGCGGGGGGGCGGAAGAGACCCAGTACTTC; CDR3aa: CASRRSGGAEETQYF; j_gene: TRBJ2-5; abundance: few; d_gene: TRBD2; v_gene: TRBV27
CDR3nt: TGTGCCAGCAGCTCCCCACTAGCGCACGAGCAGTTCTTC; CDR3aa: CASSSPLAHEQFF; j_gene: TRBJ2-1; abundance: NA; d_gene: TRBD2; v_gene: TRBV7-2
CDR3nt: TGTGCCAGCAGCCCGTGGGACAGGGGCCTCTATGGCTACACCTTC; CDR3aa: CASSPWDRGLYGYTF; j_gene: TRBJ1-2; abundance: few; d_gene: TRBD1; v_gene: TRBV7-9
CDR3nt: TGCAGTGCAGGCTCCCAACAGGGCTTTAACACAGATACGCAGTATTTT; CDR3aa: CSAGSQQGFNTDTQYF; j_gene: TRBJ2-3; abundance: NA; d_gene: NA; v_gene: TRBV20-1
CDR3nt: TGTGCCAGCAGCTCCCCCCCCCTGGCAGGAGGGGGGACTGAAGCTTTCTTT; CDR3aa: CASSSPPLAGGGTEAFF; j_gene: TRBJ1-1; abundance: NA; d_gene: NA; v_gene: TRBV13
CDR3nt: TGCGCCAGCAGCCAAGAGTGGCGGGGGGCCCTCCAAGAGACCCAGTACTTC; CDR3aa: CASSQEWRGALQETQYF; j_gene: TRBJ2-5; abundance: few; d_gene: TRBD2; v_gene: TRBV4-1
CDR3nt: TGTGCCAGCAGCGTATGGGGGGGCTACAATGAGCAGTTCTTC; CDR3aa: CASSVWGGYNEQFF; j_gene: TRBJ2-1; abundance: few; d_gene: TRBD2; v_gene: TRBV9
CDR3nt: TGTGCCATCAGTGACCTCGACAGGTCTAGCTACAATGAGCAGTTCTTC; CDR3aa: CAISDLDRSSYNEQFF; j_gene: TRBJ2-1; abundance: few; d_gene: NA; v_gene: TRBV10-3
CDR3nt: TGTGCTAGTGGTTTGCCGGGCAGAGGTCAGCCCCAGCATTTT; CDR3aa: CASGLPGRGQPQHF; j_gene: TRBJ1-5; abundance: few; d_gene: NA; v_gene: TRBV12-5
CDR3nt: TGTGCCAGCAGCTTAACCGACAGGGTCACTGAAGCTTTCTTT; CDR3aa: CASSLTDRVTEAFF; j_gene: TRBJ1-1; abundance: NA; d_gene: TRBD1; v_gene: TRBV7-3